Following are 18 T cell receptor beta chains from one sample sequenced in a study of shared T cell receptors in the human thymus. Data came from immunoSEQ multiplex PCR; TCRdb stores just in-frame clones and leaves some out. The profile shows 700,000 or so clones, around 85% of them singletons. This sample also appeared in a second study, on human thymus T cells.

The sample was thymocytes. These receptors were obtained from a girl younger than two with a congenital heart defect.

V is TRBV6-5 and J is TRBJ1-6; 8 bases fit TRBD1. This CDR3 contains 14 residues. V lost 5 bases, J lost 10 bases, and 7 bases stayed unmatched. The germline V gene has CDR1 MNHEY and CDR2 SVGAGI. Here the CDR3 reads CASSTRQGWSPLHF. Here the CDR3 DNA reads TGTGCCAGCAGTACCCGACAGGGGTGGTCACCCCTCCACTTT.

This clone was seen a single time. The V call is TRBV10-3, the J call TRBJ2-1; 10 nucleotides align to TRBD2. The CDR3 totals 14 residues. Germline V gene data show CDR1 as ENHRY and CDR2 as SYGVKD. V was pared by 5 bases and J by 5 bases, with 3 bases of the junction left unmatched. CDR3 protein: CAISTGLADNEQFF. CDR3 in DNA: TGTGCCATCAGTACCGGACTAGCGGACAATGAGCAGTTCTTC.

This rearrangement joins TRBV4-3 to TRBJ2-7; 7 bases are a match to TRBD2. From germline, CDR1 is LGHNA and CDR2 YSLEER. V trimming: 4 bases; J trimming: 0 bases; junction bases outside the gene matches: 9. The CDR3 is made up of 16 amino acids. CDR3 nucleotides: TGCGCCAGCAGCCGAACGCGGGGGTCCCACTCCTACGAGCAGTACTTC. As protein: CASSRTRGSHSYEQYF.

The chain combines TRBV14 with TRBJ1-1; 11 bases line up with TRBD1. Trimming at V came to 3 bases and at J to 3 bases, leaving 9 bases not matched to a gene. The CDR3 has 17 residues. The germline V gene encodes CDR1 SGHDN and CDR2 FVKESK. CDR3 DNA: TGTGCCAGCAGCCAGGAATGGACAGGGGGCCTACACACTGAAGCTTTCTTT. Amino acid sequence: CASSQEWTGGLHTEAFF.

The CDR3 loop is CAISDGRGLTDTQYF. The CDR3 nucleotides read TGTGCCATCAGTGATGGCAGGGGATTGACAGATACGCAGTATTTT. The chain uses TRBV10-3 and TRBJ2-3, with D maybe TRBD1 (6 bases). Germline V gene lookup returns CDR1 ENHRY and CDR2 SYGVKD. V lost 3 bases and J 3 bases, leaving 13 bases between the germline ends. The CDR3 spans 15 residues.

The genes are TRBV9 and TRBJ1-2; the match to TRBD1 covers 8 bases. Germline CDR1 reads SGDLS; CDR2 reads YYNGEE. This CDR3 comprises 17 residues. J was trimmed by 7 bases and V by 4 bases; bases with no gene match: 18. The DNA of the CDR3 is TGTGCCAGCAGCCCACCTAGCCAGACAGGGGCAGGAGGTGGCTACACCTTC. It is translated as CASSPPSQTGAGGGYTF.

This chain connects TRBV11-2 to TRBJ1-2, with TRBD1 as a possible D gene (5 bases). Trimming left V 1 base short and J 4 bases short, with 19 bases between. The CDR3 runs 17 residues. Germline CDR1 reads SGHAT; CDR2 reads FQNNGV. Here the CDR3 DNA reads TGTGCCAGCAGCTTAGCGACGGGGACCGGGAGCTTCTATGGCTACACCTTC. This translates into CASSLATGTGSFYGYTF.

V gene TRBV5-1 combines with J gene TRBJ1-2; TRBD1 is a possible D gene (5 bases). This CDR3 has 14 residues. Germline CDR1 is SGHRS and CDR2 is YFSETQ. V gave up 6 bases and J gave up 6 bases, with 18 bases separating them. The CDR3 protein is CASTLNGHKNGYTF. The DNA for the CDR3 is TGCGCCAGCACCCTTAACGGACACAAAAATGGCTACACCTTC.

This clone was observed a single time. The rearrangement joins TRBV5-1 to TRBJ1-5; 7 bases agree with TRBD1. This CDR3 region has 19 residues. Trimming took 1 base from V and 7 from J; bases not matched to a gene: 20. Germline CDR1 reads SGHRS; CDR2 reads YFSETQ. The CDR3 DNA is TGCGCCAGCAGCTTGACTGACAGGGCCAGTCATCCCAAGGGCCAGCCCCAGCATTTT. As protein: CASSLTDRASHPKGQPQHF.

J is TRBJ1-2 and V is TRBV5-1; the match to TRBD1 covers 10 bases. V lost 2 bases to trimming and J lost 8 bases; unmatched junction nucleotides: 9. This CDR3 has 15 residues. Germline CDR1 is SGHRS and CDR2 is YFSETQ. The CDR3 loop is CASSLQTGGGKGYTF. CDR3 DNA: TGCGCCAGCAGCTTACAGACAGGGGGCGGGAAGGGCTACACCTTC.

This rearrangement joins TRBV7-9 to TRBJ1-3, with a tentative D call TRBD1 (5 bases). Germline values: CDR1 SEHNR, CDR2 FQNEAQ (reference sequence). Trimming took off 4 bases at V and 5 bases at J, with 18 bases between the two ends. CDR3 size: 16 residues. This CDR3 is CASSSPAGEGRNTIYF. The CDR3 DNA follows: TGTGCCAGCAGCTCCCCTGCCGGGGAGGGGAGAAACACCATATATTTT.

CDR3 bases: TGTGCCAGCAGCCTACCCCTCGACAGGCGCCCCCCGAAGGGCTACACCTTC. Translation gives CASSLPLDRRPPKGYTF. The chain joins TRBV11-2 to TRBJ1-2; D perhaps matches TRBD1 (6 bases). The CDR3 has 17 amino acids. V was clipped by 5 bases and J by 8 bases, with 27 bases between them. The germline CDR1 and CDR2 sequences are SGHAT and FQNNGV.

The chain carries TRBV13 and TRBJ1-1; possibly TRBD1 for D (5 bases). Per germline, CDR1 PRHDT and CDR2 FYEKMQ (reference sequence). The CDR3 has 17 amino acids. Trimming shortened V by 6 bases and J by 5 bases, and 25 bases separated the two germline ends. The CDR3 nucleotides are TGTGCCAGCAGAGTTGGGAGGGTGCGATGGGGCTCGACTGAAGCTTTCTTT. It encodes CASRVGRVRWGSTEAFF.

This chain joins TRBV5-1 and TRBJ1-2; 7 bases fit TRBD1. The germline gives CDR1 SGHRS, CDR2 YFSETQ. V shed 6 bases, J shed 4 bases, and the junction held 6 bases outside the gene matches. This CDR3 has 13 amino acids. The DNA of the CDR3 is TGCGCCAGCACCTTAGGGGGCGGCTATGGCTACACCTTC. It encodes CASTLGGGYGYTF. Drawing the rest from reference TRBV5-1 and TRBJ1-2, the complete variable domain is KAGVTQTPRYLIKTRGQQVTLSCSPISGHRSVSWYQQTPGQGLQFLFEYFSETQRNKGNFPGRFSGRQFSNSRSEMNVSTLELGDSALYLCASTLGGGYGYTFGSGTRLTVV.

The table lists this clone with a count of one. The V call is TRBV5-1, the J call TRBJ2-3; the match to TRBD1 covers 7 bases. Germline V gives CDR1 SGHRS, CDR2 YFSETQ. Trimming cost V 2 bases and J 7 bases; bases outside gene matches: 22. The length of the CDR3 is 19 residues. The CDR3 nucleotides read TGCGCCAGCAGCTTTTGCGACAGGGAGTCCTCCCTTGCGTGTTATACGCAGTATTTT. This gives the protein CASSFCDRESSLACYTQYF.

This chain connects TRBV6-6 to TRBJ2-3; 8 bases match TRBD2. The CDR3 sequence is 15 residues long. Trimming cost V 0 bases and J 5 bases; bases outside gene matches: 4. The germline V gene encodes CDR1 MNHNY and CDR2 SVGAGI (reference sequence). The CDR3 region has the DNA TGTGCCAGCAGTTACTCGCGGGGGGCGGGAGATACGCAGTATTTT. This sequence encodes CASSYSRGAGDTQYF.

The J gene is TRBJ1-2, the V gene TRBV5-1; unclear D gene. Trimming took off 6 bases at V and 1 base at J, with 22 bases between the two ends. The CDR3 loop spans 17 amino acids. Germline V gene data show CDR1 as SGHRS and CDR2 as YFSETQ. In DNA form, the CDR3 reads TGCGCCAGCACCCCCGAAGGAGGGATCTTTTTTAACTATGGCTACACCTTC. Residues: CASTPEGGIFFNYGYTF.

The rearrangement uses TRBV6-5 and TRBJ2-7; 7 bases line up with TRBD1. CDR1 is MNHEY and CDR2 is SVGAGI in the germline V gene. The CDR3 has 13 amino acids. V dropped 6 bases and J dropped 2; count of bases not matched to a gene: 4. The CDR3, as DNA: TGTGCCAGCAGGAGGGACAGTACCTACGAGCAGTACTTC. Its protein is CASRRDSTYEQYF.